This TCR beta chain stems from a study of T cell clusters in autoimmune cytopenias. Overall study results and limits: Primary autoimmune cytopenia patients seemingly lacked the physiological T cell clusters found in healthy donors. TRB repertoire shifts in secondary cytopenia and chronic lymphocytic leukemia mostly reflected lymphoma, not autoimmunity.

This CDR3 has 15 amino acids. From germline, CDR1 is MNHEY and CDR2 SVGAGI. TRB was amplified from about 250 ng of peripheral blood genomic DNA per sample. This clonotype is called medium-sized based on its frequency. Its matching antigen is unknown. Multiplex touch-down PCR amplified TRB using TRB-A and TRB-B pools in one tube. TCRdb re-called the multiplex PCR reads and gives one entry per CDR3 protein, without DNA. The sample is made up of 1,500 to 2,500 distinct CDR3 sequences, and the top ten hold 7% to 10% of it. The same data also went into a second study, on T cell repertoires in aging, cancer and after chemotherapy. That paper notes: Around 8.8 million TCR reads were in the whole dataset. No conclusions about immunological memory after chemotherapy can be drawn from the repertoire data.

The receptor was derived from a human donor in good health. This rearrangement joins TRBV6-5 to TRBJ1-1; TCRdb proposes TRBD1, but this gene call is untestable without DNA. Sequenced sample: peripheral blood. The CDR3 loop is CASSYGDRVNTEAFF.